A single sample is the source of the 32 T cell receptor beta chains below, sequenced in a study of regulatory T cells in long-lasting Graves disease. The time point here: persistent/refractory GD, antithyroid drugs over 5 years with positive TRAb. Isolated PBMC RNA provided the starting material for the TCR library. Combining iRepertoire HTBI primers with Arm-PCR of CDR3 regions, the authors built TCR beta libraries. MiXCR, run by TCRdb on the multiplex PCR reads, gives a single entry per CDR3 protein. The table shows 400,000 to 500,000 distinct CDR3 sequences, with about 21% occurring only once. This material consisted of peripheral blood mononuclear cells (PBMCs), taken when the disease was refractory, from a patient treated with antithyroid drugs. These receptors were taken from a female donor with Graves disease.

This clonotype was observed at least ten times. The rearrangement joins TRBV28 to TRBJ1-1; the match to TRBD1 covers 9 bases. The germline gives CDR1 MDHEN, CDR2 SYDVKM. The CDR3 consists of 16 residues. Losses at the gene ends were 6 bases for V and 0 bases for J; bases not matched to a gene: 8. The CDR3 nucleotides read TGTGCCAGCAGCTCACGGGACAGGGTCATGAACACTGAAGCTTTCTTT. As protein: CASSSRDRVMNTEAFF.

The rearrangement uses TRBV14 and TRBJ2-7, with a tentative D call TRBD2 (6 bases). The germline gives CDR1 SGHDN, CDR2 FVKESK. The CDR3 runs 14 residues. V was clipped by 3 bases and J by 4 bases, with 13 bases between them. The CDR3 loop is CASSHPGLVYEQYF. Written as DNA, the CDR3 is TGTGCCAGCAGCCATCCGGGACTTGTATACGAGCAGTACTTC.

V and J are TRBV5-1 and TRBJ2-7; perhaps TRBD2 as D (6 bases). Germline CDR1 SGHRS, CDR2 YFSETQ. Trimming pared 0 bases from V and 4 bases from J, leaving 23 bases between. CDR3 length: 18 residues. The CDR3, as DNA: TGCGCCAGCAGCTTGGTTGGGGGGTCCGGACAAGACCTATACGAGCAGTACTTC. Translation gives CASSLVGGSGQDLYEQYF.

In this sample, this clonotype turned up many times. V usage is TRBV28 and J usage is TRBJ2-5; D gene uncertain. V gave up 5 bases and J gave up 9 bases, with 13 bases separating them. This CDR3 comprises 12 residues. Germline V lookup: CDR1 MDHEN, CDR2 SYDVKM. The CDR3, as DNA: TGTGCCAGCAGTCTAGGCGGAAGGGCCCAGTACTTC. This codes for CASSLGGRAQYF. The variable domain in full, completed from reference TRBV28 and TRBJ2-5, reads DVKVTQSSRYLVKRTGEKVFLECVQDMDHENMFWYRQDPGLGLRLIYFSYDVKMKEKGDIPEGYSVSREKKERFSLILESASTNQTSMYLCASSLGGRAQYFGPGTRLLVL.

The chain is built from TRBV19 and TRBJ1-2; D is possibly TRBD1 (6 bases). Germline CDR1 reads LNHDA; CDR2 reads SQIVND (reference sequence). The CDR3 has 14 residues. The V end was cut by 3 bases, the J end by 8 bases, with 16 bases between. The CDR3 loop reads CASSIFGSGGGYTF. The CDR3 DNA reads TGTGCCAGTAGTATCTTTGGAAGTGGGGGCGGCTACACCTTC.

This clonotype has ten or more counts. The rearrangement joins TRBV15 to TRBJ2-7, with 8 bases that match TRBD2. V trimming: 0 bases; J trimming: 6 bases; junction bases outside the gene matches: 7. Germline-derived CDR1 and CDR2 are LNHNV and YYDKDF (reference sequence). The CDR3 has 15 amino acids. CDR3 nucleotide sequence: TGTGCCACCAGCAGAGATGGTCGGGAGGGGTCCGAGCAGTACTTC. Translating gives CATSRDGREGSEQYF.

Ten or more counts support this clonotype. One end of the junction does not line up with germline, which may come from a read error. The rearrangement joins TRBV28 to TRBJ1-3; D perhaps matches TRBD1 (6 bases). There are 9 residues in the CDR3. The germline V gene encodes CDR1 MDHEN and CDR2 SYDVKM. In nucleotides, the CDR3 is TGTCCCCGCAAACAGGGAGGCTTTTTC. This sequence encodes CPRKQGGFF. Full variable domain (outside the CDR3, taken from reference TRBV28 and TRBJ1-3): DVKVTQSSRYLVKRTGEKVFLECVQDMDHENMFWYRQDPGLGLRLIYFSYDVKMKEKGDIPEGYSVSREKKERFSLILESASTNQTSMYLCPRKQGGFFGEGSWLTVV.

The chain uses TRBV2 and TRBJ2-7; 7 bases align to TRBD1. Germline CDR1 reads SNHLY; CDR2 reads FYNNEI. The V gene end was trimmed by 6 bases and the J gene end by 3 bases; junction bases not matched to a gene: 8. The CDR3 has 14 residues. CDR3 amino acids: CASSETGTDYEQYF. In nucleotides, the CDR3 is TGTGCCAGCAGCGAGACCGGGACAGACTACGAGCAGTACTTC.

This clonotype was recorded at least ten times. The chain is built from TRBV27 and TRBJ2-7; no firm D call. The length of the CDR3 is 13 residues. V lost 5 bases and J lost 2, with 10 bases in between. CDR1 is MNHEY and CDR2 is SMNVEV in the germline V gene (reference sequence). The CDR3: CASSATLAYEQYF. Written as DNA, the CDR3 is TGTGCCAGCAGTGCTACCCTAGCCTACGAGCAGTACTTC.

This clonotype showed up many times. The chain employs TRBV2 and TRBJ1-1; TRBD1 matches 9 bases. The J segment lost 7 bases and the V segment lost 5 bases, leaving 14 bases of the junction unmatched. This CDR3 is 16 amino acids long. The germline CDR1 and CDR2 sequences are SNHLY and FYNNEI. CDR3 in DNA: TGTGCCAGCAGTCCTTGGACAGGGGAGGATCCCGGTGAAGCTTTCTTT. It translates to CASSPWTGEDPGEAFF.

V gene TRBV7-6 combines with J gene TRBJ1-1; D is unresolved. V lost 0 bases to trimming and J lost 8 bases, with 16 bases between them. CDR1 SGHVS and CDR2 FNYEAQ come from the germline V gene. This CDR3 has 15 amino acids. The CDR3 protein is CASSLAPLEGNEAFF. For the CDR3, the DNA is TGTGCCAGCAGCTTAGCACCTCTAGAGGGTAACGAAGCTTTCTTT.

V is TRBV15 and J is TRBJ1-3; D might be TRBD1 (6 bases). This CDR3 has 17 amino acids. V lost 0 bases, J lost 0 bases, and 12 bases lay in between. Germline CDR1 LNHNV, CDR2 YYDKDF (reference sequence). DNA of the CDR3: TGTGCCACCAGCAGAGATTCGGGCAGGGGCTCTGGAAACACCATATATTTT. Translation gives CATSRDSGRGSGNTIYF.

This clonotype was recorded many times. The CDR3: CASRTSRDLLWQYF. CDR3 nucleotides: TGTGCCAGCAGGACTAGCAGAGACCTCCTATGGCAGTACTTC. This chain joins TRBV2 and TRBJ2-7; TRBD2 agrees at 7 bases. Losses at the gene ends were 6 bases for V and 9 bases for J; bases not matched to a gene: 14. Germline CDR1 is SNHLY and CDR2 is FYNNEI. This CDR3 comprises 14 residues. The full variable domain, with the rest looked up from reference TRBV2 and TRBJ2-7, is EPEVTQTPSHQVTQMGQEVILRCVPISNHLYFYWYRQILGQKVEFLVSFYNNEISEKSEIFDDQFSVERPDGSNFTLKIRSTKLEDSAMYFCASRTSRDLLWQYFGPGTRLTVT.

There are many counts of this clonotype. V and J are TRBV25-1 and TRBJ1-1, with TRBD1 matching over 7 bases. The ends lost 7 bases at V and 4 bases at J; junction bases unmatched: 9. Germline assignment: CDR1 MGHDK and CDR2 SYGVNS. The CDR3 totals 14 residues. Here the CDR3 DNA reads TGTGCCAGCACCTCGACAGGGATGGGCACTGAAGCTTTCTTT. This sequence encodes CASTSTGMGTEAFF. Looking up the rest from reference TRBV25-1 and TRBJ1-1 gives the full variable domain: EADIYQTPRYLVIGTGKKITLECSQTMGHDKMYWYQQDPGMELHLIHYSYGVNSTEKGDLSSESTVSRIRTEHFPLTLESARPSHTSQYLCASTSTGMGTEAFFGQGTRLTVV.

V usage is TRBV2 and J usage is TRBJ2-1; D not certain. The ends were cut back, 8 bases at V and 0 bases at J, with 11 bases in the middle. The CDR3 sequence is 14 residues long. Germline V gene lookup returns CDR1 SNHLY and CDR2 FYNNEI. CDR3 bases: TGTGCCAGCTGTGCTTCGAGCTCCTACAATGAGCAGTTCTTC. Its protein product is CASCASSSYNEQFF.

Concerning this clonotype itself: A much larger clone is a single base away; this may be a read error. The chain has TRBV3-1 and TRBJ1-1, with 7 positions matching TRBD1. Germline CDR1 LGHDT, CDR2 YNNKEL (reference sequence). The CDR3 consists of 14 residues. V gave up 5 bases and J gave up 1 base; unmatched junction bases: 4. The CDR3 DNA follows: TGTGCCAGCAGCTTCAGGGGGGGGAACACTGAAGCTTTCTTT. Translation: CASSFRGGNTEAFF.

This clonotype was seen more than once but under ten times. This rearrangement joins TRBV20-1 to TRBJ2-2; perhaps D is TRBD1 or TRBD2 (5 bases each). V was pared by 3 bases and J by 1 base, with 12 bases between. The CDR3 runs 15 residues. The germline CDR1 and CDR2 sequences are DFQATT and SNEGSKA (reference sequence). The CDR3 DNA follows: TGCAGTGCTAGGATCAGGGAGCTGAACACCGGGGAGCTGTTTTTT. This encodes CSARIRELNTGELFF.

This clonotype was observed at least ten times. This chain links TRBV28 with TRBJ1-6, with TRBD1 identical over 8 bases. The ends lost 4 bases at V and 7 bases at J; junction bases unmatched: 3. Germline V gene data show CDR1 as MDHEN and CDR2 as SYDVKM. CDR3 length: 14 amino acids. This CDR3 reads CASSWTGNNSPLHF. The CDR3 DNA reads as TGTGCCAGCAGTTGGACAGGGAACAATTCACCCCTCCACTTT. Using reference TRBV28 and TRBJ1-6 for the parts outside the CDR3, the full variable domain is DVKVTQSSRYLVKRTGEKVFLECVQDMDHENMFWYRQDPGLGLRLIYFSYDVKMKEKGDIPEGYSVSREKKERFSLILESASTNQTSMYLCASSWTGNNSPLHFGNGTRLTVT.

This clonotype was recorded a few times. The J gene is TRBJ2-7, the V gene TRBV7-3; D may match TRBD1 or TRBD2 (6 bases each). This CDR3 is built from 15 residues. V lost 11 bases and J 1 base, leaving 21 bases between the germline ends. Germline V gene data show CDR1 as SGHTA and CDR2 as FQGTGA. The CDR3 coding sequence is TGTGCCGGCCCCGCCGAATCGGGGGCATCCTACGAGCAGTACTTC. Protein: CAGPAESGASYEQYF. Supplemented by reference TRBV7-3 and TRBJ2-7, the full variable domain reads GAGVSQTPSNKVTEKGKYVELRCDPISGHTALYWYRQSLGQGPEFLIYFQGTGAADDSGLPNDRFFAVRPEGSVSTLKIQRTERGDSAVYLCAGPAESGASYEQYFGPGTRLTVT.

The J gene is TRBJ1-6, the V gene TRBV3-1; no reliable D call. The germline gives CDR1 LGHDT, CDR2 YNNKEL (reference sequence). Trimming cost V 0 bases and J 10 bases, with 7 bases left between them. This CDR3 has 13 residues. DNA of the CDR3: TGTGCCAGCAGCCAAGATTTAACCTCACCCCTCCACTTT. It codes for CASSQDLTSPLHF.

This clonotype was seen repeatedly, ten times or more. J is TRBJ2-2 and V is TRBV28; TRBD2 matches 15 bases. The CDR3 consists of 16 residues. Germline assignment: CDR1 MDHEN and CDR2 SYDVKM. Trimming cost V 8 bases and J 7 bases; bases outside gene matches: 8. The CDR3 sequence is CASLRTSGRESGELFF. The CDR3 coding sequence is TGTGCCAGCCTCAGGACTAGCGGGAGGGAGAGCGGGGAGCTGTTTTTT.

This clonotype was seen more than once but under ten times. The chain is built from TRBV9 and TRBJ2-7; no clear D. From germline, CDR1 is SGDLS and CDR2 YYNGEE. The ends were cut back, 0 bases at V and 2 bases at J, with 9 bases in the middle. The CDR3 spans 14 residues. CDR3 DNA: TGTGCCAGCAGCGTAGGAACACAAACCTACGAGCAGTACTTC. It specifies CASSVGTQTYEQYF.

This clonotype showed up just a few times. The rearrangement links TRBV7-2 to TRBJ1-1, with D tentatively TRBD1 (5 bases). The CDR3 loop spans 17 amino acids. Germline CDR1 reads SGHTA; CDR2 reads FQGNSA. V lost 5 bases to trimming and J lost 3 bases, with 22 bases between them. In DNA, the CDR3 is TGTGCCAGCAGCATTCGACAGATTTCGACAAGGCACACTGAAGCTTTCTTT. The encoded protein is CASSIRQISTRHTEAFF.

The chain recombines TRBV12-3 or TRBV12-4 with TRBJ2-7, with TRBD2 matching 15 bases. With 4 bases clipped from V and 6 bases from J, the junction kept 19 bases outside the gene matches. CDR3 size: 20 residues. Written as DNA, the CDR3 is TGTGCCAGCAGTTCCCACGGGGCCCAGGGACTAGCGGGAGGTATAAGCGAGCAGTACTTC. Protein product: CASSSHGAQGLAGGISEQYF.

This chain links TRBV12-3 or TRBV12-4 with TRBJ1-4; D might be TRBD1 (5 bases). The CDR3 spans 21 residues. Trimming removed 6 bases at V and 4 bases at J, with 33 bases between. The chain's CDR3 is CASSQDQPSRGGSSLNEKLFF. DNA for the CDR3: TGTGCCAGCAGCCAAGATCAGCCTAGTCGGGGGGGATCCTCCCTTAATGAAAAACTGTTTTTT.

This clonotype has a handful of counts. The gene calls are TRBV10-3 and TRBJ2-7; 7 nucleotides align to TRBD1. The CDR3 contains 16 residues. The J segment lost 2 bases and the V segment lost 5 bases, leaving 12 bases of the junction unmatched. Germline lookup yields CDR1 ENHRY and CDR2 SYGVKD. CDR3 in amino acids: CAISRGQQGSTYEQYF. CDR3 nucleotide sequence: TGTGCCATCAGTAGGGGGCAACAGGGGAGCACCTACGAGCAGTACTTC.

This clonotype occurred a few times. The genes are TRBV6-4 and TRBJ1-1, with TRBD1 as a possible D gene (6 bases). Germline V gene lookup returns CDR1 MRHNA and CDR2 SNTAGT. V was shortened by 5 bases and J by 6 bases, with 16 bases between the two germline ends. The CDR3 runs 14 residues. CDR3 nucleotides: TGTGCCAGCAGTCCTGACAGGAGCCAGGCTGAAGCTTTCTTT. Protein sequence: CASSPDRSQAEAFF.

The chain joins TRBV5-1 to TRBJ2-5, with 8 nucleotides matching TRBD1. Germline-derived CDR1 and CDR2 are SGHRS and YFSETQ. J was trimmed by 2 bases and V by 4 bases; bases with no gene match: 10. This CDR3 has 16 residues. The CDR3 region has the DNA TGCGCCAGCAGCACGTCGGGACAGGATATTCAAGAGACCCAGTACTTC. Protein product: CASSTSGQDIQETQYF.

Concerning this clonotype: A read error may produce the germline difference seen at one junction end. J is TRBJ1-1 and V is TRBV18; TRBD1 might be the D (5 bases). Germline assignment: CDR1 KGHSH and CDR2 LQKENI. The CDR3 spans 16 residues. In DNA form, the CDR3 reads TGTGCCGGCTCACCACGAGCGACGGGGGTAGGGGCTGAAGCTTTCTTT. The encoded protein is CAGSPRATGVGAEAFF.

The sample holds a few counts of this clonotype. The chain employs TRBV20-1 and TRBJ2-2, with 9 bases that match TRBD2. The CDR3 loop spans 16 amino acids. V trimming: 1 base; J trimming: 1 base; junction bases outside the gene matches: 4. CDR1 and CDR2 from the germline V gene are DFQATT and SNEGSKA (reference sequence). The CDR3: CSARASSGRNTGELFF. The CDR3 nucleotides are TGCAGTGCTAGAGCTAGTAGCGGGAGGAACACCGGGGAGCTGTTTTTT.

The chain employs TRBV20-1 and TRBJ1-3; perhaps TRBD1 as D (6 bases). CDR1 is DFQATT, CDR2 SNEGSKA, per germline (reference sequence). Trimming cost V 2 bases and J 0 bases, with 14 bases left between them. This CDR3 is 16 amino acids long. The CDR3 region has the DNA TGCAGTGCTAGATCGGGAGGGGGGTTCTCTGGAAACACCATATATTTT. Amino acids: CSARSGGGFSGNTIYF.

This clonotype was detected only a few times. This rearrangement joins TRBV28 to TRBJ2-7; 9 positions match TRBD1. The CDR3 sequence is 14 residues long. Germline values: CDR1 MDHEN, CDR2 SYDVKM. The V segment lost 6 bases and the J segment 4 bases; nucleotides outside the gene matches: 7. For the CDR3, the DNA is TGTGCCAGCAGCCTGGGACAGGGTATATACGAGCAGTACTTC. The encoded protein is CASSLGQGIYEQYF.